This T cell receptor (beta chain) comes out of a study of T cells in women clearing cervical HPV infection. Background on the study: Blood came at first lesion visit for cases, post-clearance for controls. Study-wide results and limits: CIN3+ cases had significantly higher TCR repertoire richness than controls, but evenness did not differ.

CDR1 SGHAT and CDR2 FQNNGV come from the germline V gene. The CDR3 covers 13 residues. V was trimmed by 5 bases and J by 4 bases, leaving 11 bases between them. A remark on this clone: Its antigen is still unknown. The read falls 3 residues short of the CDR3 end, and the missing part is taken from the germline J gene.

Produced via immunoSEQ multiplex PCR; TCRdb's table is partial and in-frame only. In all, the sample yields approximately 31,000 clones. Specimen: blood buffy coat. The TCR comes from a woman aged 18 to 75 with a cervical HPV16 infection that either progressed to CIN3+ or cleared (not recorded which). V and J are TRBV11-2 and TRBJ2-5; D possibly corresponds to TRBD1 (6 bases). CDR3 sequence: CASSPGEGETQYF. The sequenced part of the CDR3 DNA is TGTGCCAGCAGCCCAGGGGAAGGAGAGACC. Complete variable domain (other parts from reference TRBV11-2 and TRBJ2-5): EAGVAQSPRYKIIEKRQSVAFWCNPISGHATLYWYQQILGQGPKLLIQFQNNGVVDDSQLPKDRFSAERLKGVDSTLKIQPAKLEDSAVYLCASSPGEGETQYFGPGTRLLVL.